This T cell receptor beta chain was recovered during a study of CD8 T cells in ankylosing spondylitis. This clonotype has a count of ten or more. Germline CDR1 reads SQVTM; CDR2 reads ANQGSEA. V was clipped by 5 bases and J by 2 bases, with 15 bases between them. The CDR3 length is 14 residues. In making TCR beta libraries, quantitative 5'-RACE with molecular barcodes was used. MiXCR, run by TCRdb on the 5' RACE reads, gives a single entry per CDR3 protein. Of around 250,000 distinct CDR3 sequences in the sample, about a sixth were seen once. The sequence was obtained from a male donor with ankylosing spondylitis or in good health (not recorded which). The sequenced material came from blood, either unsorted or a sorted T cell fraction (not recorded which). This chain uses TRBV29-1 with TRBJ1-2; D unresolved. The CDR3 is CSVTPGEENYGYTF. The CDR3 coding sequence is TGCAGCGTTACCCCCGGGGAGGAAAACTATGGCTACACCTTC.